This record covers a single T cell receptor beta chain. All participating donors were Caucasian adults from Nashville, Tennessee. Samples left unsorted employed some 100 million PBMCs for genomic DNA. The data stem from a study of shared clonotypes between healthy human individuals. Loaded into unsorted PBMC replicate PCRs was approximately 300 ng DNA, 30,000 or so T cell genomes. Sequenced by immunoSEQ multiplex PCR; TCRdb stores in-frame clones only, minus some. Of roughly 490,000 clones in the sample, 79% were seen once. The germline V gene encodes CDR1 SGHRS and CDR2 YFSETQ. The CDR3 loop spans 15 amino acids. Trimming removed 4 bases from V and 8 bases from J; junction bases left unmatched: 8.

The sequenced sample consisted of PBMCs. The TCR was taken from a woman aged 40 to 49 in good health. Some clones in this sample may be carry-over from other donors' samples. V is TRBV5-1 and J is TRBJ2-1; 11 positions match TRBD2. DNA for the CDR3: TGCGCCAGCAGCGTTCTAGCGGGAGGTGGAGATGAGCAGTTCTTC. This sequence encodes CASSVLAGGGDEQFF.